This record looks at one T cell receptor beta chain sequence and its context. This entry is derived from a study of shared clonotypes between healthy human individuals. TCRdb's table, derived via immunoSEQ multiplex PCR, lists solely in-frame clones and lacks some. The sample shows hundreds of thousands of clones, 95% to 97% of them seen only once. The specimen was naive CD4+ T cells sorted from blood. Subset indicated: CD45RA+ positively selected. The TCR comes from a woman aged 25 to 39 in good health.

The CDR3 is CASSLVGLAEETQYF. The CDR3 DNA reads as TGTGCCAGCAGCTTAGTTGGGCTAGCGGAAGAGACCCAGTACTTC. The rearrangement joins TRBV7-2 to TRBJ2-5, with 7 bases identical to TRBD2. Unmatched junction bases numbered 5, after V lost 1 base and J lost 3 bases. This CDR3 contains 15 residues. The germline V gene encodes CDR1 SGHTA and CDR2 FQGNSA.